Listed below are T cell receptor beta chains from one sample, sequenced in a study of CD8 T cells in ankylosing spondylitis. TCRdb re-called the 5' RACE reads with MiXCR, one entry per CDR3 protein. The repertoire holds 800,000 to 900,000 distinct CDR3 sequences, 12% seen once, with approximately 0.46% in the top ten. The source material was blood, either unsorted or a sorted T cell fraction (not recorded which). The receptor source for this set is a male donor with ankylosing spondylitis. CDR3s include the opening cysteine and the closing phenylalanine or tryptophan. The D gene is left open where the match is weak. Some rows mark clone size as missing; the rest say once, few, many or name a class of expanded clone.

cdr3_aa	cdr3_nt	d_call	j_call	cdr3_length	clone_size	v_call
CASSLAGDRANSPLHF	TGCGCCAGCAGCTTGGCCGGGGACAGAGCGAATTCACCCCTCCACTTT	TRBD1	TRBJ1-6	16	few	TRBV5-1
CASSLDSPSTDTQYF	TGCGCCAGCAGCTTGGACAGTCCTAGCACAGATACGCAGTATTTT	-	TRBJ2-3	15	many	TRBV5-1
CASSPPWWREYHLF	TGTGCCAGCTCACCACCATGGTGGAGGGAGTATCATCTCTTC	-	TRBJ2-7	14	-	TRBV18
CASNGPGNTIYF	TGTGCCAGCAACGGCCCGGGAAACACCATATATTTT	-	TRBJ1-3	12	few	TRBV12-3/TRBV12-4
CASSQHTSVSYNEQFF	TGCGCCAGCAGCCAGCACACTAGCGTTTCCTACAATGAGCAGTTCTTC	TRBD2	TRBJ2-1	16	few	TRBV4-3
CASSLLMTGGSEKLFF	TGTGCCAGCAGCCTTCTAATGACAGGGGGGAGCGAAAAACTGTTTTTT	TRBD1	TRBJ1-4	16	-	TRBV5-5
CASSQEEAGVDQPQHF	TGCGCCAGCAGCCAAGAGGAAGCAGGGGTGGATCAGCCCCAGCATTTT	-	TRBJ1-5	16	many	TRBV4-3
CSAREGPTGEQYF	TGCAGTGCTAGAGAGGGTCCAACGGGCGAGCAGTACTTC	-	TRBJ2-7	13	few	TRBV20-1
CSARRDDTFWQGNEQYF	TGCAGTGCTAGACGAGACGATACCTTTTGGCAGGGAAACGAGCAGTACTTC	-	TRBJ2-7	17	few	TRBV20-1
CSARVAERADTQYF	TGCAGTGCTAGAGTGGCGGAGAGGGCAGATACGCAGTATTTT	-	TRBJ2-3	14	few	TRBV20-1
CASSRDADWGGYTF	TGCGCCAGCAGCCGGGATGCCGACTGGGGAGGCTACACCTTC	-	TRBJ1-2	14	-	TRBV4-1
CASSLGSGRFYEQYF	TGTGCCAGCAGCTTGGGCAGCGGGAGGTTCTACGAGCAGTACTTC	TRBD2	TRBJ2-7	15	-	TRBV5-6
CASSPRDLGGGELFF	TGCGCCAGCAGCCCCCGGGACCTCGGGGGCGGGGAGCTGTTTTTT	-	TRBJ2-2	15	few	TRBV5-1
CAISAQTSGNSNEQFF	TGTGCCATCAGTGCCCAGACTAGCGGGAACTCGAATGAGCAGTTCTTC	TRBD2	TRBJ2-1	16	many	TRBV10-3
CSATTIGPEGQEQYF	TGCAGTGCTACGACCATCGGACCTGAGGGCCAGGAGCAGTACTTC	-	TRBJ2-7	15	few	TRBV20-1
CSAIGTYTDTQYF	TGCAGTGCTATCGGGACGTACACAGATACGCAGTATTTT	-	TRBJ2-3	13	few	TRBV20-1